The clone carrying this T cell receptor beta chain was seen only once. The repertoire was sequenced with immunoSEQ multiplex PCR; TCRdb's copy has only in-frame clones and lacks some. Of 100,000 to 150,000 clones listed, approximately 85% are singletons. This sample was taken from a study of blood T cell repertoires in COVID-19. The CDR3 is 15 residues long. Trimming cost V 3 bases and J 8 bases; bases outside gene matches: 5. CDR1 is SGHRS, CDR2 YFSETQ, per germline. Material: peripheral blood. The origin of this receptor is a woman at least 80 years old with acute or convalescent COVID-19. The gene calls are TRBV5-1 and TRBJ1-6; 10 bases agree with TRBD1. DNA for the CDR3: TGCGCCAGCAGCTCCGGGACAGGGGACGATTCACCCCTCCACTTT. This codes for CASSSGTGDDSPLHF.